This T cell receptor beta chain was sequenced during a study of shared clonotypes between healthy human individuals (dated by TCRdb to the early 2020s). Concerning the study at large: The cohort comprised two women and a few men aged 18 to 49 years. To increase sequencing depth and limit assay-specific biases, different laboratories used diverse techniques to prepare libraries and sequence TCR repertoires. For each donor, CD4 naive and CD4 memory were each given three plates, CD8 naive was given two plates, and CD8 memory was given one plate. Per donor, leukapheresis produced somewhere between about 0.9 and 9.5 billion PBMCs. To estimate repertoire size and how much clonotype sharing occurs between individuals, the study deeply sequenced the blood TCR repertoires of five healthy adults. Findings and caveats that apply to the study as a whole: Pairwise subsampling led to the expectation that sequencing depth would affect the degree of clonotype sharing among donors. Because the study included a small number of donors, the genetic and exposure-history diversity represented was limited. Compared with non-shared clonotypes, the clonotypes found in all four sorted-subset donors had higher generation probabilities. Estimated clonotype richness was generally larger for naive than for memory subsets. Even with the large sequencing depth, rarefaction of the sorted-subset datasets indicated that sequencing was incomplete. Across several donors, roughly 5.1% of naive CD4, more than 3% of naive CD8, 2% to 2.5% of memory CD4, and 0.3% to 0.45% of memory CD8 clonotypes were shared. Sampling was limited to blood, and TCR repertoires in tissue likely differ from TCR repertoires in blood.

This clone has just one count. Which antigen it targets is not known. Base qualities are not provided; no much larger clone lies one nucleotide away. TCR CDR3 regions were amplified from genomic DNA by multiplex PCR using the deep immunoSEQ assay. Extracted genomic DNA from each cell subset was spread evenly across all wells of several immunoSEQ 96-well plates, with each plate serving as a replicate. Each replicate PCR for sorted subsets received around 0.2 ug genomic DNA, equal to tens of thousands of T cell genomes. The purified libraries were quantified using a Qubit 3.0 fluorometer, sized with a Bioanalyzer 2100, and then quantified again using the KAPA Library Quantification kit. Every immunoSEQ 96-well plate was sequenced on a separate single-read 150-cycle Illumina NextSeq 550 flow cell. The authors processed their data as follows. Because the immunoSEQ output held only junctional sequences and lacked quality scores, the filtering could not match the filtering applied to full-length reads. To assign V/J genes and CDR3, sequences were annotated against IMGT germline references using PyIR, a Python wrapper for IgBLAST v1.9. Reads with weak V/J assignments (E-value above 1e-6), missing CDR3, stop codons, out-of-frame junctions, or ambiguous translated residues were removed. A V3J clonotype was defined by an identical inferred V gene, J gene, and CDR3 amino acid sequence. To compute the percentage overlap between repertoires, the number of shared unique clonotypes was divided by the size of the smaller repertoire. Three approaches were used to assess repertoire richness: RTK rarefaction, the Chao1 estimator, and Recon v2.1 estimates of unobserved clonotypes. Generation probabilities were computed with OLGA for all TCRbeta clonotypes obtained by the gDNA method from several donors. In its TCRdb copy, this immuneACCESS table keeps in-frame sequences only and misses some clones. Where compared with another copy, unresolved V genes explain less than half of these, and the others have no known cause. The D gene and trimming were derived from the DNA, and the V and J assignments and clone size from that table. This sample lists some 1,400,000 clones; over 95% were detected once. Roughly 1.1% of the sample is held by the ten biggest clonotypes.

CDR3 length: 12 amino acids, cysteine to phenylalanine. Only the CDR3 DNA stays, 36 bases, in frame from base 1. CDR1 KGHSH and CDR2 LQKENI were looked up in the germline V gene. V was cut back by 6 bases and J by 5 bases, leaving a gap of 11 bases between them. The donors were healthy, HIV-negative adults who had no recently reported acute infections or vaccinations. Only Caucasian adults living in Nashville, Tennessee, USA were represented among the donors. CD4+ T cells were enriched by magnetic negative selection; naive cells were then positively selected on CD45RA, and the negative fraction formed the memory subset. After blood collection by leukapheresis, PBMCs were isolated using Ficoll-Histopaque density gradient centrifugation and then cryopreserved in the vapor phase of liquid nitrogen. Purity and quantity of every magnetically sorted T cell population were checked by analytical flow cytometry. Genomic DNA was isolated from each sorted fraction and quantified by UV absorbance on a Nanodrop 2000c.

The sequenced sample consisted of naive CD4+ T cells sorted from blood. Explained via the paper, the cell subset or site label denotes: CD45RA+ positively selected. This receptor was identified in a man aged 30 to 45 in good health. The rearranged segments are TRBV18 and TRBJ2-7, with the D gene uncertain. The CDR3 region: CASSVSNHEQYF. The nucleotide sequence is given as TGTGCCAGCTCCGTATCCAATCACGAGCAGTACTTC.